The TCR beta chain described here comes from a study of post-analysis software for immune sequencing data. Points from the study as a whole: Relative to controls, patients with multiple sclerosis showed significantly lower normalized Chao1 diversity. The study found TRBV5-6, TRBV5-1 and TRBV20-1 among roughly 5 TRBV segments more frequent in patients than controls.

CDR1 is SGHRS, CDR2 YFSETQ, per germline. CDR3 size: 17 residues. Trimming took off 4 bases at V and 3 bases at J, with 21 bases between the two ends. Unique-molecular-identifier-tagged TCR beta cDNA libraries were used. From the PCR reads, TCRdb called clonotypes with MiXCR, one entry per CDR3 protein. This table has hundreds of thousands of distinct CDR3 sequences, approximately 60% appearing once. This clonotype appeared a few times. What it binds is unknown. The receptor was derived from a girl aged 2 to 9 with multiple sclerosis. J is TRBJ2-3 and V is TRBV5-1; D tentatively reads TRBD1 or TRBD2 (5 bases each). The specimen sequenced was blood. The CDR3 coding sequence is TGCGCCAGCAGCGGGACCGGGACCCCGATGTCGACAGATACGCAGTATTTT. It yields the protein CASSGTGTPMSTDTQYF.